A single sample gave rise to the 32 T cell receptor beta chains below, sequenced in a study of neurological immune-mediated disorders. A single record per CDR3 protein comes from TCRdb applying MiXCR to the 5' RACE reads. The sample yields under 70,000 distinct CDR3 sequences, approximately 3.4% seen once. Material for sequencing was PBMCs. Receptor source: a woman aged 50 to 60 with multiple sclerosis.

This clonotype was observed at least ten times. The chain joins TRBV6-1 to TRBJ2-7, with D unresolved. CDR3 length equals 12 residues. The V gene's germline CDR1 is MNHNS and CDR2 SASEGT. V gave up 3 bases and J gave up 7 bases, with 10 bases separating them. The CDR3 reads CASSESYLEQYF. The CDR3 bases are TGTGCCAGCAGTGAGTCCTACTTGGAGCAGTACTTC.

With regard to this clonotype: The conserved phenylalanine or tryptophan is not found at the CDR3 terminus, so this likely reflects a read error. The V call is TRBV29-1, the J call TRBJ2-1; 11 nucleotides agree with TRBD2. This CDR3 is built from 16 residues. Trimming at V came to 3 bases and at J to 7 bases, leaving 11 bases not matched to a gene. CDR1 is SQVTM and CDR2 is ANQGSEA in the germline V gene. The CDR3 DNA follows: TGCAGCGTTGACGGTGGCGATAGCGGGGGGGAGAATGAGCAGTTCAAC. It yields the protein CSVDGGDSGGENEQFN.

There are many counts of this clonotype. The chain recombines TRBV28 with TRBJ1-2; no definite D call. The CDR3 runs 15 residues. CDR1 is MDHEN and CDR2 is SYDVKM in the germline V gene. The germline V and J ends were trimmed by 1 base and 4 bases, with 13 bases remaining between them. CDR3: CASSLLFSPGYGYTF. The CDR3 nucleotides are TGTGCCAGCAGTTTATTATTCTCGCCAGGCTATGGCTACACCTTC.

This clonotype was counted ten times or more. This chain uses TRBV29-1 with TRBJ1-1, with no clear D. CDR1 is SQVTM, CDR2 ANQGSEA, per germline. The CDR3 loop spans 12 amino acids. Trimming removed 4 bases at V and 6 bases at J, with 12 bases between. The DNA for the CDR3 is TGCAGCGTTGGGTCCCACCCCGCTGAAGCTTTCTTT. This translates into CSVGSHPAEAFF.

This clonotype was counted at least ten times. The rearrangement uses TRBV7-2 and TRBJ2-3; D not certain. The length of the CDR3 is 13 residues. V lost 4 bases, J lost 10 bases, and 15 bases lay in between. Germline V gives CDR1 SGHTA, CDR2 FQGNSA. The CDR3, as DNA: TGTGCCAGCAGCTACGGGCTCCTGACGGCGCAGTATTTT. Amino acid sequence: CASSYGLLTAQYF.

This clonotype was detected many times. This sequence joins TRBV6-5 and TRBJ2-7; D remains ambiguous. The germline V gene encodes CDR1 MNHEY and CDR2 SVGAGI. The CDR3 runs 13 residues. V was pared by 7 bases and J by 5 bases, with 15 bases between. CDR3 amino acids: CASKDAPLDEQYF. For the CDR3, the DNA is TGTGCCAGCAAGGACGCCCCCCTGGACGAGCAGTACTTC.

This clonotype came up many times. The chain recombines TRBV10-3 with TRBJ1-5; TRBD1 is a possible D gene (6 bases). This CDR3 is 15 amino acids long. Trimming left V 5 bases short and J 3 bases short, with 14 bases between. Germline V lookup: CDR1 ENHRY, CDR2 SYGVKD. CDR3 residues: CAISPHTGLNQPQHF. For the CDR3, the DNA is TGTGCCATCAGTCCACACACAGGGCTCAATCAGCCCCAGCATTTT.

This clonotype was counted many times. The V call is TRBV10-2, the J call TRBJ2-1; D not resolved. V was pared by 4 bases and J by 0 bases, with 7 bases between. From germline, CDR1 is WSHSY and CDR2 SAAADI. This CDR3 is built from 14 residues. The CDR3 bases are TGCGCCAGCAGTGGGCCATCCTCCTACAATGAGCAGTTCTTC. Its translation: CASSGPSSYNEQFF.

This clonotype was counted ten times or more. V usage is TRBV11-3 and J usage is TRBJ1-1, with D possibly TRBD1 on 5 matching bases. Germline V CDR1 and CDR2: SGHNT, YENEEA. CDR3 length equals 12 residues. V gave up 0 bases and J gave up 11 bases, with 10 bases separating them. The CDR3 coding sequence is TGTGCCAGCAGCTTAGAGGAGGGACGGGCTTTCTTT. Its protein is CASSLEEGRAFF.

This clonotype occurred a few times. The chain uses TRBV10-3 and TRBJ2-4, with TRBD2 matching over 13 bases. The V gene end was trimmed by 1 base and the J gene end by 9 bases; junction bases not matched to a gene: 6. The germline V gene encodes CDR1 ENHRY and CDR2 SYGVKD. This CDR3 comprises 16 residues. For the CDR3, the DNA is TGTGCCATCAGTGAGTTATGGACTAGCGGGAGTTCCATTCAGTACTTC. This gives the protein CAISELWTSGSSIQYF.

This clonotype has at least ten counts. The chain combines TRBV29-1 with TRBJ2-3; D remains unclear. V lost 1 base and J lost 5, with 7 bases in between. The germline V gene has CDR1 SQVTM and CDR2 ANQGSEA. The CDR3 length is 12 residues. The CDR3 sequence is CSVEAPQDTQYF. The CDR3 coding sequence is TGCAGCGTTGAAGCCCCGCAAGATACGCAGTATTTT.

The sample holds many counts of this clonotype. Here the CDR3 reads CASSQWGQGLNEQYV. In DNA form, the CDR3 reads TGTGCCAGCAGCCAGTGGGGACAGGGGCTCAACGAGCAGTACGTC. V usage is TRBV7-2 and J usage is TRBJ2-7; TRBD1 agrees at 10 bases. The CDR3 sequence is 15 residues long. CDR1 and CDR2 (germline): SGHTA, FQGNSA. After removal of 5 bases from V and 5 bases from J, the junction contained 9 bases not matched to a gene.

This clonotype was detected many times. This sequence joins TRBV28 and TRBJ2-7; TRBD2 matches at 7 bases. Germline trimming cut 6 bases from V and 12 bases from J; bases unmatched to any gene: 5. CDR1 is MDHEN, CDR2 SYDVKM, per germline. CDR3 length: 10 residues. CDR3 in DNA: TGTGCCAGCAGAAGACTAGCTCCGTACTTC. Translated, it gives CASRRLAPYF.

This clonotype was observed many times. Here the CDR3 reads CASSLAGDPRDTQYF. CDR3 in DNA: TGCGCCAGCAGCTTAGCGGGGGACCCGAGGGATACGCAGTATTTT. J is TRBJ2-3 and V is TRBV5-1, with 8 bases matching TRBD2. The CDR3 runs to 15 residues. CDR1 is SGHRS, CDR2 YFSETQ, per germline. V dropped 2 bases and J dropped 6; count of bases not matched to a gene: 8.

At least ten counts were recorded for this clonotype. The chain combines TRBV7-9 with TRBJ1-1; tentatively, D is TRBD1 (5 bases). V lost 3 bases, J lost 2 bases, and 7 bases lay in between. CDR3 length: 13 residues. In germline, CDR1 is SEHNR, CDR2 FQNEAQ (reference sequence). In DNA form, the CDR3 reads TGTGCCAGCAGCTTCAGGGAAAACACTGAAGCTTTCTTT. It specifies CASSFRENTEAFF. The whole variable domain, filled in from reference TRBV7-9 and TRBJ1-1, reads DTGVSQNPRHKITKRGQNVTFRCDPISEHNRLYWYRQTLGQGPEFLTYFQNEAQLEKSRLLSDRFSAERPKGSFSTLEIQRTEQGDSAMYLCASSFRENTEAFFGQGTRLTVV.

This clonotype showed up many times. The rearrangement uses TRBV20-1 and TRBJ2-2, with D hard to call. Trimming stripped 2 bases from V and 7 bases from J, with 5 bases between. CDR3 length: 11 amino acids. The germline V gene encodes CDR1 DFQATT and CDR2 SNEGSKA (reference sequence). The CDR3 DNA reads as TGCAGTGCTAGACTGGGCGGGGAGCTGTTTTTT. Amino acids: CSARLGGELFF.

Ten or more counts support this clonotype. The V gene is TRBV2, the J gene TRBJ1-2; weak D call: TRBD1 (5 bases). Trimming stripped 7 bases from V and 4 bases from J, with 10 bases between. The length of the CDR3 is 12 residues. Germline V lookup: CDR1 SNHLY, CDR2 FYNNEI. CDR3 nucleotide sequence: TGTGCCAGCATTCCCGACAGCTATGGCTACACCTTC. Residues: CASIPDSYGYTF.

This clonotype came up a few times. The rearrangement links TRBV20-1 to TRBJ2-5; possibly TRBD2 for D (5 bases). This CDR3 spans 14 amino acids. Germline V lookup: CDR1 DFQATT, CDR2 SNEGSKA (reference sequence). Trimming cost V 3 bases and J 5 bases, with 16 bases left between them. CDR3 sequence: CSARDLRSGETQYF. The CDR3 nucleotides are TGCAGTGCTAGGGACTTAAGAAGTGGGGAGACCCAGTACTTC.

This clonotype has a count of ten or more. This chain connects TRBV5-1 to TRBJ1-6, with D possibly being TRBD1 (5 bases). The CDR3 is 15 residues long. Germline CDR1 SGHRS, CDR2 YFSETQ. Trimming shortened V by 0 bases and J by 8 bases, and 12 bases separated the two germline ends. The DNA of the CDR3 is TGCGCCAGCAGCTTGGCCCTGGTAGGGGATTCACCCCTCCACTTT. Translation gives CASSLALVGDSPLHF. Full variable domain (remainder filled in from reference TRBV5-1 and TRBJ1-6): KAGVTQTPRYLIKTRGQQVTLSCSPISGHRSVSWYQQTPGQGLQFLFEYFSETQRNKGNFPGRFSGRQFSNSRSEMNVSTLELGDSALYLCASSLALVGDSPLHFGNGTRLTVT.

This clonotype was recorded many times. The chain employs TRBV20-1 and TRBJ2-1, with a tentative D call TRBD1 (6 bases). The germline V and J ends were trimmed by 0 bases and 6 bases, with 15 bases remaining between them. This CDR3 comprises 15 residues. Germline V gene lookup returns CDR1 DFQATT and CDR2 SNEGSKA (reference sequence). The CDR3 sequence is CSARDPPTGSNEQFF. The CDR3 DNA sequence: TGCAGTGCTAGAGATCCTCCGACAGGTAGCAATGAGCAGTTCTTC.

This clonotype was counted only a few times. It may be a read error: a sequence one base away is much more abundant. V gene TRBV5-1 combines with J gene TRBJ1-1; D gene ambiguous. V lost 8 bases, J lost 1 base, and 12 bases lay in between. Germline lookup yields CDR1 SGHRS and CDR2 YFSETQ. There are 13 residues in the CDR3. The CDR3 is CARSIRRNTEAFF. DNA for the CDR3: TGCGCCAGAAGCATCCGAAGGAACACTGAAGCTTTCTTT. The full variable domain, rest sourced from reference TRBV5-1 and TRBJ1-1, is KAGVTQTPRYLIKTRGQQVTLSCSPISGHRSVSWYQQTPGQGLQFLFEYFSETQRNKGNFPGRFSGRQFSNSRSEMNVSTLELGDSALYLCARSIRRNTEAFFGQGTRLTVV.

This clonotype was seen ten or more times. This chain joins TRBV5-1 and TRBJ2-5; D remains unclear. In germline, CDR1 is SGHRS, CDR2 YFSETQ. V lost 1 base, J lost 1 base, and 5 bases lay in between. The CDR3 runs to 13 residues. The CDR3 loop reads CASSLFTQETQYF. As DNA, the CDR3 is TGCGCCAGCAGCTTGTTTACCCAAGAGACCCAGTACTTC.

This clonotype was observed at least ten times. The chain combines TRBV18 with TRBJ2-7; D is undetermined. V lost 3 bases to trimming and J lost 1 base, with 16 bases between them. The CDR3 has 16 residues. Germline V CDR1 and CDR2: KGHSH, LQKENI. The DNA for the CDR3 is TGTGCCAGCTCACCCCGAGAAGCGTCGGGTTCCTACGAGCAGTACTTC. It specifies CASSPREASGSYEQYF.

This clonotype was recorded at least ten times. The V gene is TRBV6-5, the J gene TRBJ1-6, with D hard to call. Deletions cut 0 bases from V and 0 bases from J, with 12 bases between. CDR3 size: 18 residues. Germline V gene lookup returns CDR1 MNHEY and CDR2 SVGAGI. DNA of the CDR3: TGTGCCAGCAGTTACTCGATTCGAGGGAGCTCCTATAATTCACCCCTCCACTTT. It specifies CASSYSIRGSSYNSPLHF.

This clonotype has a count of ten or more. The rearrangement joins TRBV12-3 or TRBV12-4 to TRBJ1-3; D remains unclear. Between the trimmed V and J ends, which lost 7 bases and 0 bases, there was a span of 7 bases. This CDR3 comprises 13 residues. The CDR3 DNA sequence: TGTGCCAGCATCCGCGTCTCTGGAAACACCATATATTTT. Amino acid sequence: CASIRVSGNTIYF.

This clonotype was seen ten or more times. This sequence joins TRBV20-1 and TRBJ1-5; D might be TRBD1 (5 bases). With 1 base removed from V and 6 bases from J, the gap between germline ends came to 19 bases. This CDR3 is 16 amino acids long. Germline loops: CDR1 DFQATT, CDR2 SNEGSKA (reference sequence). Here the CDR3 DNA reads TGCAGTGCTAGAGTTGGGGGAGCGCAAGATTTTCAGCCCCAGCATTTT. Encoded protein: CSARVGGAQDFQPQHF.

The J gene is TRBJ1-6, the V gene TRBV9; D may be TRBD1 (6 bases). Trimming removed 2 bases at V and 15 bases at J, with 21 bases between. This CDR3 spans 15 amino acids. CDR1 and CDR2 (germline): SGDLS, YYNGEE. CDR3 nucleotides: TGTGCCAGCAGCGTTGGGACACCCAATAATTCCCACCTCCACTTT. It yields the protein CASSVGTPNNSHLHF.

At least ten counts were recorded for this clonotype. This chain connects TRBV20-1 to TRBJ2-4, with D possibly TRBD1 on 6 matching bases. Germline values: CDR1 DFQATT, CDR2 SNEGSKA (reference sequence). Trimming pared 8 bases from V and 5 bases from J, leaving 13 bases between. CDR3 length: 12 residues. CDR3 sequence (DNA): TGCAGTTATCAGGGGTCCGAAAACATTCAGTACTTC. Protein: CSYQGSENIQYF.

The chain carries TRBV29-1 and TRBJ2-3, with 7 nucleotides matching TRBD1. J was trimmed by 0 bases and V by 4 bases; bases with no gene match: 7. This CDR3 is 15 amino acids long. The germline V gene has CDR1 SQVTM and CDR2 ANQGSEA. CDR3 bases: TGCAGCGTTGCTGGGACAGATATAAGCACAGATACGCAGTATTTT. Translated, it gives CSVAGTDISTDTQYF.

In its sample, this clonotype was seen many times. The chain recombines TRBV7-7 with TRBJ2-5; TRBD2 is a possible D gene (7 bases). This CDR3 contains 15 residues. The germline V gene has CDR1 SSHAT and CDR2 FNYEAQ (reference sequence). The DNA for the CDR3 is TGTGCTAGCTCCAGAGGGGGGGGGCGTGGAGAGACCCAGTACTTC. This sequence encodes CASSRGGGRGETQYF.

This clonotype has at least ten counts. This chain uses TRBV29-1 with TRBJ2-7, with D perhaps given as TRBD1 or TRBD2 (5 bases each). CDR1 SQVTM and CDR2 ANQGSEA come from the germline V gene. The length of the CDR3 is 14 residues. Trimming removed 5 bases from V and 6 bases from J, with 20 bases in between. CDR3 sequence reads: CSVSTGLLGGEQYF. Here the CDR3 DNA reads TGCAGCGTTTCCACAGGACTTCTTGGGGGCGAGCAGTACTTC.

This clonotype was seen at least ten times. This chain uses TRBV15 with TRBJ1-1; D might be TRBD1 (6 bases). In germline, CDR1 is LNHNV, CDR2 YYDKDF (reference sequence). Trimming cost V 2 bases and J 6 bases, with 16 bases left between them. This CDR3 spans 15 amino acids. CDR3 residues: CATSRSRGLGAEAFF. The CDR3 nucleotides read TGTGCCACCAGCAGAAGCAGGGGCCTCGGAGCTGAAGCTTTCTTT.